These 22 T cell receptor beta chains came from one sample sequenced in a study of shared clonotypes between healthy human individuals. Clones were sequenced by immunoSEQ multiplex PCR, and TCRdb holds only the in-frame ones, with some missing. The data contain about 2.4 million clones, more than 85% of them singletons. Sequences were obtained from naive CD4+ T cells from PBMCs. The subset is: CD45RA+ positively selected. The receptor source for this set is a man between 18 and 29 years old in good health. Some clones in this sample may be carry-over from other donors' samples.

The V call is TRBV19, the J call TRBJ2-1; 7 bases agree with TRBD2. The germline V gene encodes CDR1 LNHDA and CDR2 SQIVND (reference sequence). Trimming at V came to 4 bases and at J to 4 bases, leaving 7 bases not matched to a gene. The CDR3 is made up of 15 amino acids. The CDR3 sequence is CASSRLAGEYNEQFF. CDR3 coding DNA: TGTGCCAGTAGTAGATTGGCGGGAGAGTACAATGAGCAGTTCTTC.

V and J are TRBV27 and TRBJ2-7; D is possibly TRBD1 (6 bases). The CDR3 sequence is 14 residues long. Germline assignment: CDR1 MNHEY and CDR2 SMNVEV (reference sequence). V was cut by 4 bases and J by 0 bases, with 10 bases left in between. Here the CDR3 reads CASSWGRSSYEQYF. The CDR3 DNA reads TGTGCCAGCAGTTGGGGGCGGAGCTCCTACGAGCAGTACTTC.

The genes are TRBV6-4 and TRBJ2-7; D is possibly TRBD1 (6 bases). The V and J ends lost 6 bases and 0 bases respectively, with 27 bases between them. CDR3 size: 19 residues. The germline V gene encodes CDR1 MRHNA and CDR2 SNTAGT. In nucleotides, the CDR3 is TGTGCCAGCAGGGATCCCGGAAAAAACGGACAGATAAGCTCCTACGAGCAGTACTTC. Translated, it gives CASRDPGKNGQISSYEQYF.

V is TRBV9 and J is TRBJ2-7; D unresolved. V was pared by 3 bases and J by 5 bases, with 12 bases between. This CDR3 spans 13 amino acids. The germline V gene has CDR1 SGDLS and CDR2 YYNGEE. The CDR3 reads CASSAQTRDEQYF. CDR3 sequence (DNA): TGTGCCAGCAGCGCCCAGACTCGGGACGAGCAGTACTTC.

The rearrangement links TRBV28 to TRBJ2-5; tentative D call: TRBD2 (5 bases). V was cut by 1 base and J by 1 base, with 13 bases left in between. CDR3 size: 16 residues. Per germline, CDR1 MDHEN and CDR2 SYDVKM. The CDR3 here is CASSLSGGPSQETQYF. CDR3 in DNA: TGTGCCAGCAGTTTATCTGGCGGGCCATCCCAAGAGACCCAGTACTTC.

This clone was seen only once. This sequence joins TRBV19 and TRBJ1-1; no firm D call. CDR1 and CDR2 (germline): LNHDA, SQIVND (reference sequence). The CDR3 length is 14 residues. Trimming took off 6 bases at V and 1 base at J, with 12 bases between the two ends. CDR3 amino acids: CASSAGLTNTEAFF. CDR3 sequence (DNA): TGTGCCAGTAGCGCGGGTCTCACGAACACTGAAGCTTTCTTT.

The chain is built from TRBV4-2 and TRBJ2-2; a possible D gene is TRBD2 (5 bases). CDR1 LGHNA and CDR2 YNFKEQ come from the germline V gene. Trimming took 1 base from V and 7 from J, leaving 16 bases between them. There are 16 residues in the CDR3. DNA of the CDR3: TGTGCCAGCAGCCAAGTCCGGGTTCGGGAAGGCGGGGAGCTGTTTTTT. It translates to CASSQVRVREGGELFF.

The chain employs TRBV5-1 and TRBJ2-7, with 8 nucleotides matching TRBD1. The CDR3 has 16 amino acids. With V trimmed by 0 bases and J by 6 bases, 11 bases remained unmatched. The germline V gene encodes CDR1 SGHRS and CDR2 YFSETQ. This CDR3 is CASSLARGQGRREQYF. The CDR3 DNA reads TGCGCCAGCAGCTTGGCCAGGGGGCAGGGGAGGCGCGAGCAGTACTTC.

The chain combines TRBV7-9 with TRBJ2-1, with TRBD2 matching over 14 bases. The CDR3 is 16 residues long. The germline gives CDR1 SEHNR, CDR2 FQNEAQ (reference sequence). The trim removed 6 bases at V and 1 base at J, leaving 2 bases unmatched. The CDR3 is CASSRLAGGSYNEQFF. CDR3 DNA sequence: TGTGCCAGCAGTCGACTAGCGGGAGGGTCCTACAATGAGCAGTTCTTC.

V and J are TRBV7-6 and TRBJ1-1, with D maybe TRBD1 (6 bases). Trimming pared 3 bases from V and 0 bases from J, leaving 11 bases between. This CDR3 has 15 amino acids. CDR1 is SGHVS, CDR2 FNYEAQ, per germline. CDR3 sequence (DNA): TGTGCCAGCAGCTTCGGTCAGGGGATGAACACTGAAGCTTTCTTT. This translates into CASSFGQGMNTEAFF.

This CDR3 is CASREGTRVPGELFF. Written as DNA, the CDR3 is TGCGCCAGCAGGGAGGGGACTAGAGTCCCCGGGGAGCTGTTTTTT. The chain uses TRBV4-1 and TRBJ2-2; the match to TRBD2 covers 8 bases. After removal of 6 bases from V and 6 bases from J, the junction contained 9 bases not matched to a gene. Germline CDR1 MGHRA, CDR2 YSYEKL. This CDR3 has 15 residues.

The chain is built from TRBV21-1 and TRBJ2-7; the D call of TRBD1 is as the table states it, not checked on the DNA. TRBV21-1 is a documented pseudogene. CDR3 size: 16 residues. For the CDR3, the DNA is TGTGCCAGCAGCAGCGTAGACAGGGCTCGAGCTAACGAGCAGTACTTC. As protein: CASSSVDRARANEQYF.

The chain couples TRBV28 to TRBJ1-4; 7 bases align to TRBD1. The CDR3 runs to 14 residues. The germline V gene has CDR1 MDHEN and CDR2 SYDVKM. The V and J ends lost 5 bases and 6 bases, in that order; junction bases with no gene match: 6. CDR3 residues: CASSRRQGHEKLFF. The CDR3 DNA reads TGTGCCAGCAGTCGTCGACAGGGACATGAAAAACTGTTTTTT.

The CDR3 coding sequence is TGCGCCAGCAGCCCGAGGGACATCACACAATCGTTGAACACTGAAGCTTTCTTT. This gives the protein CASSPRDITQSLNTEAFF. V gene TRBV4-1 combines with J gene TRBJ1-1, with D possibly matching TRBD1 (6 bases). Per germline, CDR1 MGHRA and CDR2 YSYEKL. The CDR3 consists of 18 residues. V lost 4 bases, J lost 0 bases, and 21 bases lay in between.

The chain couples TRBV29-1 to TRBJ2-6, with TRBD1 as a possible D gene (5 bases). The V end lost 4 bases, the J end lost 6 bases, and 16 bases lay between the germline ends. Germline CDR1 reads SQVTM; CDR2 reads ANQGSEA. The CDR3 is made up of 15 amino acids. The CDR3 protein is CSVVSTGSKANVLTF. For the CDR3, the DNA is TGCAGCGTTGTTAGCACAGGCTCTAAGGCCAACGTCCTGACTTTC.

V is TRBV7-6 and J is TRBJ2-7, with 9 bases lining up with TRBD1. J gave up 5 bases and V 1 base, and 3 bases lay outside the gene matches. Germline CDR1 is SGHVS and CDR2 is FNYEAQ. This CDR3 region has 14 residues. The CDR3 DNA is TGTGCCAGCAGCTTAGGGGACAGGGTCAACGAGCAGTACTTC. Its protein is CASSLGDRVNEQYF.

The chain carries TRBV5-6 and TRBJ2-5, with 7 bases identical to TRBD2. V shed 2 bases and J 5 bases; nucleotides not matched to a gene: 6. The CDR3 is 14 residues long. The germline gives CDR1 SGHDT, CDR2 YYEEEE. The CDR3 bases are TGTGCCAGCAGCTTCCCCGGGAGGTCCGAGACCCAGTACTTC. Its protein is CASSFPGRSETQYF. Complete variable domain (other parts from reference TRBV5-6 and TRBJ2-5): DAGVTQSPTHLIKTRGQQVTLRCSPKSGHDTVSWYQQALGQGPQFIFQYYEEEERQRGNFPDRFSGHQFPNYSSELNVNALLLGDSALYLCASSFPGRSETQYFGPGTRLLVL.

V gene TRBV29-1 combines with J gene TRBJ1-1; the D is unclear. V dropped 4 bases and J dropped 7 bases, with 7 bases sitting between them. Germline V gene data show CDR1 as SQVTM and CDR2 as ANQGSEA. There are 10 residues in the CDR3. The CDR3: CSVGGIEAFF. CDR3 in DNA: TGCAGCGTTGGAGGAATTGAAGCTTTCTTT.

The chain carries TRBV5-1 and TRBJ1-2, with 9 positions matching TRBD1. Per the germline V gene, CDR1 is SGHRS and CDR2 is YFSETQ. J lost 7 bases, V lost 4 bases, and 5 bases had no gene match. The CDR3 consists of 13 residues. CDR3: CASSGGQGFGYTF. The CDR3 DNA is TGCGCCAGCAGCGGAGGACAGGGGTTTGGCTACACCTTC.

This clone was counted only a few times. The gene calls are TRBV4-2 and TRBJ2-1; TRBD2 aligns across 14 bases. The CDR3 runs 16 residues. Germline CDR1 is LGHNA and CDR2 is YNFKEQ. V lost 4 bases and J lost 5; bases outside the gene matches: 4. The chain's CDR3 is CASSPTTSGRDNEQFF. CDR3 DNA sequence: TGTGCCAGCAGCCCGACGACTAGCGGGAGGGACAATGAGCAGTTCTTC.

The J gene is TRBJ1-2, the V gene TRBV7-9; TRBD1 might be the D (6 bases). CDR1 is SEHNR and CDR2 is FQNEAQ in the germline V gene (reference sequence). The CDR3 spans 15 residues. Trimming left V 5 bases short and J 10 bases short, with 23 bases between. The CDR3 region is CASSISGTTGYHYTF. In DNA, the CDR3 is TGTGCCAGCAGCATCTCCGGGACGACAGGCTATCACTACACCTTC.

This chain's CDR3 is CASSRVRQGGGMNTEAFF. DNA of the CDR3: TGTGCCAGCAGTAGGGTACGACAGGGTGGGGGCATGAACACTGAAGCTTTCTTT. The rearrangement joins TRBV5-5 to TRBJ1-1, with 7 bases that match TRBD1. After removal of 5 bases from V and 0 bases from J, the junction contained 16 bases not matched to a gene. CDR1 and CDR2 (germline): SGHKS, YYEKEE (reference sequence). CDR3 length: 18 residues.